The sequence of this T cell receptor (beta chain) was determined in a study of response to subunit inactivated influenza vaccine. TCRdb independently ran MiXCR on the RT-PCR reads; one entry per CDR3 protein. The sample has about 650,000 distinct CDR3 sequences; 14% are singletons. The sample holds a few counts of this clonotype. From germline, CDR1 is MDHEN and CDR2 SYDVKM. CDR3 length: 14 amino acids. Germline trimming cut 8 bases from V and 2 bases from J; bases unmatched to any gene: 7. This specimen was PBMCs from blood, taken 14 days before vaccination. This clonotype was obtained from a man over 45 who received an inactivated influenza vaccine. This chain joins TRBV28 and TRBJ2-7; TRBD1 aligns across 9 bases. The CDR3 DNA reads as TGTGCCAGCGACCGAAGGACAGGGGCCTACGAGCAGTACTTC. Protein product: CASDRRTGAYEQYF.